A single sample is the source of the 28 T cell receptor beta chains below, sequenced in a study of cytomegalovirus exposure and HLA in healthy donors. The PCR had 60 Vbeta and 13 Jbeta primers. The assay was immunoSEQ multiplex PCR, and TCRdb's table has in-frame clones only and misses some. The sample shows 150,000 to 200,000 clones, roughly 80% of them seen only once. The sequencing sample was made of PBMCs. Receptors originate from a female donor in good health and CMV-seronegative.

The rearrangement joins TRBV4-1 to TRBJ2-7, with TRBD2 matching 7 bases. Germline loops: CDR1 MGHRA, CDR2 YSYEKL. Trimming at V came to 0 bases and at J to 0 bases, leaving 14 bases not matched to a gene. This CDR3 spans 19 amino acids. The CDR3 loop reads CASSQDPKVMGGSSYEQYF. The DNA for the CDR3 is TGCGCCAGCAGCCAAGATCCCAAGGTTATGGGGGGGAGCTCCTACGAGCAGTACTTC.

The chain links TRBV5-4 to TRBJ1-4, with no clear D. The CDR3 has 16 amino acids. Germline V gene data show CDR1 as SGHNT and CDR2 as YYREEE (reference sequence). V was cut by 1 base and J by 4 bases, with 14 bases left in between. CDR3 bases: TGTGCCAGCAGCTTGCGAGGCGGTGTCATTAATGAAAAACTGTTTTTT. It specifies CASSLRGGVINEKLFF.

The table lists this clone with a few counts. The gene calls are TRBV6-1 and TRBJ2-7; possibly TRBD2 for D (5 bases). Looked up from germline, CDR1 is MNHNS and CDR2 is SASEGT. V lost 9 bases and J lost 7, with 13 bases in between. The CDR3 contains 11 residues. This CDR3 is CASSRSGEQYF. For the CDR3, the DNA is TGTGCCAGTTCAAGAAGCGGTGAGCAGTACTTC.

The chain carries TRBV27 and TRBJ2-7; 10 bases line up with TRBD2. CDR3 length equals 17 residues. The junction had 13 bases not matched to a gene; V was cut back by 7 bases and J by 1 base. Germline assignment: CDR1 MNHEY and CDR2 SMNVEV (reference sequence). The CDR3 is CASTPAGGPSFSYEQYF. The DNA of the CDR3 is TGTGCCAGCACCCCAGCGGGAGGGCCCTCTTTTTCCTACGAGCAGTACTTC.

This chain uses TRBV5-1 with TRBJ2-7; a weak D match, TRBD2 (6 bases). Looked up from germline, CDR1 is SGHRS and CDR2 is YFSETQ. V was shortened by 3 bases and J by 2 bases, with 12 bases between the two germline ends. This CDR3 is built from 14 residues. The CDR3 nucleotides are TGCGCCAGCAGCTGGAATAGCGGACCCTACGAGCAGTACTTC. Residues: CASSWNSGPYEQYF.

The genes are TRBV6-1 and TRBJ2-7, with TRBD1 identical over 8 bases. CDR3 length: 12 residues. Germline-derived CDR1 and CDR2 are MNHNS and SASEGT. V lost 3 bases to trimming and J lost 5 bases; unmatched junction nucleotides: 0. CDR3 DNA: TGTGCCAGCAGTGAGACAGGGGACGAGCAGTACTTC. Its translation: CASSETGDEQYF.

This CDR3 reads CASSSRGEDTDTQYF. The CDR3 nucleotides are TGTGCCAGCAGCTCTAGAGGGGAGGACACAGATACGCAGTATTTT. The chain links TRBV7-9 to TRBJ2-3, with D tentatively TRBD2 (6 bases). Trimming removed 4 bases at V and 2 bases at J, with 13 bases between. The CDR3 runs to 15 residues. Looked up from germline, CDR1 is SEHNR and CDR2 is FQNEAQ (reference sequence).

This sequence joins TRBV9 and TRBJ2-7, with 8 bases that match TRBD2. Germline V gene data show CDR1 as SGDLS and CDR2 as YYNGEE. The CDR3 loop spans 15 amino acids. The V and J ends lost 4 bases and 0 bases, in that order; junction bases with no gene match: 6. CDR3 amino acids: CASSPGGRSSYEQYF. The DNA for the CDR3 is TGTGCCAGCAGCCCGGGCGGGAGGAGCTCCTACGAGCAGTACTTC.

As for this clone: The identical CDR3 is also encoded by other nucleotide sequences in the sample. The chain combines TRBV5-1 with TRBJ1-5; 9 bases are a match to TRBD1. Germline trimming cut 4 bases from V and 5 bases from J; bases unmatched to any gene: 4. The CDR3 length is 14 residues. From germline, CDR1 is SGHRS and CDR2 YFSETQ. Written as DNA, the CDR3 is TGCGCCAGCAGCCCGGACAGGGGAGATCAGCCCCAGCATTTT. It yields the protein CASSPDRGDQPQHF.

The chain is built from TRBV9 and TRBJ1-1; D perhaps matches TRBD1 (6 bases). In germline, CDR1 is SGDLS, CDR2 YYNGEE. This CDR3 is 13 amino acids long. V shed 0 bases and J shed 7 bases, with 10 bases lying between them. The DNA of the CDR3 is TGTGCCAGCAGCGTAGTAAGGGGGAGTGAAGCTTTCTTT. It is translated as CASSVVRGSEAFF.

CDR3 in amino acids: CASRTGAGGTDTQYF. The CDR3 region has the DNA TGTGCCAGCAGAACTGGGGCTGGGGGCACAGATACGCAGTATTTT. V usage is TRBV9 and J usage is TRBJ2-3; TRBD1 might be the D (5 bases). Germline CDR1 is SGDLS and CDR2 is YYNGEE. The V gene lost 5 bases and the J gene lost 1 base, with 14 bases spanning the gap. The length of the CDR3 is 15 residues.

This chain connects TRBV2 to TRBJ1-4; D unresolved. The V end was cut by 6 bases, the J end by 0 bases, with 17 bases between. Germline V gene sequence: CDR1 SNHLY, CDR2 FYNNEI. This CDR3 spans 17 amino acids. The CDR3 spells CASSEQRLFATNEKLFF. The DNA of the CDR3 is TGTGCCAGCAGCGAACAAAGACTATTTGCAACTAATGAAAAACTGTTTTTT.

This rearrangement joins TRBV6-4 to TRBJ1-2; D call uncertain. Looked up from germline, CDR1 is MRHNA and CDR2 is SNTAGT. CDR3 length: 14 residues. With 6 bases removed from V and 0 bases from J, the gap between germline ends came to 11 bases. Written as DNA, the CDR3 is TGTGCCAGCAGCCCACAGTTAGCTAACTATGGCTACACCTTC. Translated, it gives CASSPQLANYGYTF.

The chain links TRBV18 to TRBJ1-6, with D possibly matching TRBD1 (6 bases). Germline V gene data show CDR1 as KGHSH and CDR2 as LQKENI. Trimming shortened V by 3 bases and J by 7 bases, and 22 bases separated the two germline ends. CDR3 length equals 18 residues. CDR3 bases: TGTGCCAGCTCACCTGGGGGAAAGACAGGTCCCTTAAATTCACCCCTCCACTTT. Translated, it gives CASSPGGKTGPLNSPLHF. Drawing the rest from reference TRBV18 and TRBJ1-6, the complete variable domain is NAGVMQNPRHLVRRRGQEARLRCSPMKGHSHVYWYRQLPEEGLKFMVYLQKENIIDESGMPKERFSAEFPKEGPSILRIQQVVRGDSAAYFCASSPGGKTGPLNSPLHFGNGTRLTVT.

The rearrangement uses TRBV6-5 and TRBJ1-1; D not certain. Trimming left V 7 bases short and J 1 base short, with 7 bases between. This CDR3 region has 12 residues. Germline V gene data show CDR1 as MNHEY and CDR2 as SVGAGI. The CDR3 reads CASKTGNTEAFF. The CDR3 region has the DNA TGTGCCAGCAAGACGGGGAACACTGAAGCTTTCTTT.

This clone has a handful of counts. V usage is TRBV7-3 and J usage is TRBJ2-3; no definite D call. V was shortened by 1 base and J by 6 bases, with 11 bases between the two germline ends. This CDR3 has 14 residues. Germline CDR1 is SGHTA and CDR2 is FQGTGA. CDR3 DNA: TGTGCCAGCAGCTTAATCGGAACCGGGGATACGCAGTATTTT. Translating gives CASSLIGTGDTQYF.

The chain is built from TRBV30 and TRBJ2-1, with D hard to call. Trimming pared 2 bases from V and 1 base from J, leaving 12 bases between. CDR1 is GTSNPN and CDR2 is SVGIG in the germline V gene (reference sequence). The CDR3 is 15 amino acids. The CDR3 loop is CAWSRRGWSYNEQFF. The CDR3 DNA reads TGTGCCTGGAGTAGGCGAGGCTGGTCCTACAATGAGCAGTTCTTC.

This chain joins TRBV27 and TRBJ1-5; TRBD1 might be the D (5 bases). Trimming pared 10 bases from V and 1 base from J, leaving 11 bases between. Germline values: CDR1 MNHEY, CDR2 SMNVEV (reference sequence). The CDR3 has 13 amino acids. CDR3 bases: TGTGCCACGGGGGAGGGCAGCAATCAGCCCCAGCATTTT. Its protein product is CATGEGSNQPQHF.

This chain uses TRBV20-1 with TRBJ2-3; D remains unclear. The germline gives CDR1 DFQATT, CDR2 SNEGSKA (reference sequence). Trimming left V 3 bases short and J 5 bases short, with 3 bases between. This CDR3 region has 10 residues. CDR3 sequence reads: CSASGDTQYF. The CDR3 DNA follows: TGCAGTGCTAGCGGAGATACGCAGTATTTT.

V is TRBV11-2 and J is TRBJ2-7, with 10 bases that match TRBD2. V gave up 6 bases and J gave up 5 bases; unmatched junction bases: 10. Germline V lookup: CDR1 SGHAT, CDR2 FQNNGV. This CDR3 spans 15 amino acids. The CDR3 spells CASSLTSGAQNEQYF. CDR3 nucleotide sequence: TGTGCCAGCAGTCTAACTAGCGGGGCCCAGAACGAGCAGTACTTC.

The gene calls are TRBV30 and TRBJ1-3; D is undetermined. The CDR3 extends over 13 amino acids. Trimming removed 5 bases from V and 0 bases from J, with 8 bases in between. Germline loops: CDR1 GTSNPN, CDR2 SVGIG (reference sequence). CDR3 nucleotides: TGTGCCTGGGACCGGGACTCTGGAAACACCATATATTTT. Its protein product is CAWDRDSGNTIYF.

This sequence joins TRBV6-5 and TRBJ1-5, with a tentative D call TRBD1 (6 bases). The CDR3 loop spans 15 amino acids. The V gene's germline CDR1 is MNHEY and CDR2 SVGAGI. V gave up 2 bases and J gave up 3 bases, with 11 bases separating them. CDR3 coding DNA: TGTGCCAGCAGTTACGACAGGCGTACCAATCAGCCCCAGCATTTT. The encoded protein is CASSYDRRTNQPQHF.

The rearrangement uses TRBV18 and TRBJ1-1; 7 bases agree with TRBD1. CDR3 size: 14 residues. J lost 5 bases, V lost 3 bases, and 6 bases had no gene match. CDR1 is KGHSH and CDR2 is LQKENI in the germline V gene. The CDR3 loop reads CASSPGTVGTEAFF. CDR3 sequence (DNA): TGTGCCAGCTCACCGGGGACAGTAGGGACTGAAGCTTTCTTT.

This rearrangement joins TRBV15 to TRBJ1-3; a weak D match, TRBD1 (6 bases). Trimming removed 0 bases at V and 3 bases at J, with 21 bases between. In germline, CDR1 is LNHNV, CDR2 YYDKDF (reference sequence). The CDR3 sequence is 19 residues long. The CDR3 reads CATSRDQGRGAIGGNTIYF. The CDR3 nucleotides read TGTGCCACCAGCAGAGATCAGGGACGGGGGGCGATTGGTGGAAACACCATATATTTT.

The chain combines TRBV5-1 with TRBJ1-1; D gene uncertain. The ends were cut back, 1 base at V and 0 bases at J, with 13 bases in the middle. CDR3 length: 16 amino acids. Germline lookup yields CDR1 SGHRS and CDR2 YFSETQ. The CDR3 DNA reads TGCGCCAGCAGCTTGATCGCAGGAATCATGAACACTGAAGCTTTCTTT. This translates into CASSLIAGIMNTEAFF.

This sequence joins TRBV5-6 and TRBJ2-5, with a tentative D call TRBD2 (6 bases). This CDR3 spans 13 amino acids. Between the trimmed V and J ends, which lost 3 bases and 6 bases, there was a span of 12 bases. Germline CDR1 SGHDT, CDR2 YYEEEE. The CDR3 protein is CASSSGTSQTQYF. DNA of the CDR3: TGTGCCAGCAGCTCCGGGACTTCGCAGACCCAGTACTTC. The full variable domain, in which reference TRBV5-6 and TRBJ2-5 provide the parts outside the CDR3, is DAGVTQSPTHLIKTRGQQVTLRCSPKSGHDTVSWYQQALGQGPQFIFQYYEEEERQRGNFPDRFSGHQFPNYSSELNVNALLLGDSALYLCASSSGTSQTQYFGPGTRLLVL.

The chain links TRBV9 to TRBJ2-5; 8 positions agree with TRBD2. The CDR3 covers 16 residues. Per the germline V gene, CDR1 is SGDLS and CDR2 is YYNGEE. V dropped 0 bases and J dropped 2; count of bases not matched to a gene: 6. Here the CDR3 DNA reads TGTGCCAGCAGCGTAGCAGGCCAGCGGGGGCAAGAGACCCAGTACTTC. This codes for CASSVAGQRGQETQYF.

The chain has TRBV5-6 and TRBJ1-1; TRBD1 matches at 8 bases. The germline V gene has CDR1 SGHDT and CDR2 YYEEEE. This CDR3 contains 16 residues. Germline trimming cut 6 bases from V and 0 bases from J; bases unmatched to any gene: 10. Here the CDR3 DNA reads TGTGCCAGCAACCCGGACAGGGCAAAAATGAACACTGAAGCTTTCTTT. Its protein product is CASNPDRAKMNTEAFF.